The 23 T cell receptor beta chains reported below all come from one sample, sequenced in a study of blood T cell repertoires in COVID-19. Sequencing was performed with immunoSEQ multiplex PCR; in TCRdb, only in-frame clones are kept and a portion is missing. The sample lists approximately 250,000 clones; 86% were seen once. The sequenced material came from peripheral blood. These receptors all stem from a man aged 30-40 years with active or convalescent COVID-19.

The chain carries TRBV19 and TRBJ1-5; D is ambiguous. The CDR3 consists of 16 residues. Trimming took off 5 bases at V and 3 bases at J, with 17 bases between the two ends. CDR1 and CDR2 from the germline V gene are LNHDA and SQIVND (reference sequence). The CDR3 DNA reads TGTGCCAGTAGTGCGCAGCTGGGAGCTCCCAATCAGCCCCAGCATTTT. As protein: CASSAQLGAPNQPQHF.

The chain carries TRBV14 and TRBJ1-1; weak D call: TRBD1 (5 bases). The CDR3 runs 16 residues. V lost 0 bases and J lost 7, with 18 bases in between. Germline V lookup: CDR1 SGHDN, CDR2 FVKESK. The DNA for the CDR3 is TGTGCCAGCAGCCAAGATTGGGGGGAGGTCTTCGGTGAAGCTTTCTTT. Translating gives CASSQDWGEVFGEAFF.

The rearrangement uses TRBV7-6 and TRBJ2-3, with 12 bases identical to TRBD2. The V and J ends lost 5 bases and 6 bases, in that order; junction bases with no gene match: 9. CDR1 is SGHVS, CDR2 FNYEAQ, per germline. The CDR3 covers 16 residues. The CDR3: CASSRGTGLAGDTQYF. Here the CDR3 DNA reads TGTGCCAGCAGCAGAGGAACGGGACTAGCGGGCGATACGCAGTATTTT.

The rearrangement uses TRBV25-1 and TRBJ2-2, with 8 bases lining up with TRBD1. Germline CDR1 and CDR2: MGHDK and SYGVNS. CDR3 size: 16 residues. The V gene end was trimmed by 1 base and the J gene end by 6 bases; junction bases not matched to a gene: 7. The CDR3 coding sequence is TGTGCCAGCAGTGAATTATTAACAGGGGGTTCCGGGGAGCTGTTTTTT. It is translated as CASSELLTGGSGELFF.

The chain is built from TRBV11-2 and TRBJ1-4, with 8 nucleotides matching TRBD1. Germline CDR1 is SGHAT and CDR2 is FQNNGV. The CDR3 has 16 amino acids. The J segment lost 0 bases and the V segment lost 8 bases, leaving 8 bases of the junction unmatched. The CDR3 spells CASRKQGVATNEKLFF. CDR3 DNA: TGTGCCAGCCGAAAACAGGGGGTTGCAACTAATGAAAAACTGTTTTTT.

The rearrangement uses TRBV11-3 and TRBJ1-5; D possibly corresponds to TRBD1 (6 bases). The CDR3 spans 15 residues. Germline CDR1 is SGHNT and CDR2 is YENEEA. V was shortened by 6 bases and J by 1 base, with 13 bases between the two germline ends. Here the CDR3 reads CASRQDSLSNQPQHF. CDR3 sequence (DNA): TGTGCCAGCAGGCAGGACAGCTTAAGCAATCAGCCCCAGCATTTT.

The V and J genes are TRBV7-8 and TRBJ2-7; D gene uncertain. CDR1 is SGHVS, CDR2 FQNEAQ, per germline. CDR3 length: 15 amino acids. Between the trimmed V and J ends, which lost 1 base and 2 bases, there was a span of 12 bases. CDR3 DNA: TGTGCCAGCAGCTTAGTTCAACAAAACACCTACGAGCAGTACTTC. Its translation is CASSLVQQNTYEQYF.

The rearrangement joins TRBV9 to TRBJ1-1; TRBD1 is a possible D gene (6 bases). There are 14 residues in the CDR3. V shed 0 bases and J shed 5 bases, with 11 bases lying between them. In germline, CDR1 is SGDLS, CDR2 YYNGEE. CDR3 residues: CASSVGGGYTEAFF. CDR3 sequence (DNA): TGTGCCAGCAGCGTAGGCGGGGGCTATACTGAAGCTTTCTTT.

This clone was picked up one time. V is TRBV27 and J is TRBJ2-7, with TRBD1 matching 7 bases. The length of the CDR3 is 16 residues. V was pared by 5 bases and J by 2 bases, with 12 bases of the junction left unmatched. The germline V gene has CDR1 MNHEY and CDR2 SMNVEV (reference sequence). CDR3 sequence reads: CASSVLQGSPAYEQYF. The CDR3 coding sequence is TGTGCCAGCAGTGTGCTACAGGGGTCCCCTGCCTACGAGCAGTACTTC.

This chain joins TRBV29-1 and TRBJ1-2; the D gene is possibly TRBD1 (6 bases). The V and J ends lost 7 bases and 7 bases respectively, with 19 bases between them. The CDR3 runs 13 residues. Per the germline V gene, CDR1 is SQVTM and CDR2 is ANQGSEA. The CDR3 spells CSADGRGVGGYTF. CDR3 DNA: TGCAGCGCTGACGGCAGGGGAGTCGGTGGCTACACCTTC. The whole variable domain, remainder taken from reference TRBV29-1 and TRBJ1-2, is SAVISQKPSRDICQRGTSLTIQCQVDSQVTMMFWYRQQPGQSLTLIATANQGSEATYESGFVIDKFPISRPNLTFSTLTVSNMSPEDSSIYLCSADGRGVGGYTFGSGTRLTVV.

This rearrangement joins TRBV11-2 to TRBJ2-5; 10 positions match TRBD2. The CDR3 length is 17 residues. V trimming: 5 bases; J trimming: 1 base; junction bases outside the gene matches: 10. Germline V gene sequence: CDR1 SGHAT, CDR2 FQNNGV. CDR3 protein: CASSDDLAGAFQETQYF. Written as DNA, the CDR3 is TGTGCCAGCAGCGACGACCTAGCGGGGGCCTTCCAAGAGACCCAGTACTTC.

The rearrangement joins TRBV18 to TRBJ2-3, with D possibly matching TRBD2 (5 bases). Deletions cut 2 bases from V and 3 bases from J, with 9 bases between. The CDR3 contains 14 residues. CDR1 is KGHSH, CDR2 LQKENI, per germline. The CDR3 protein is CASSPYGLTDTQYF. The CDR3 DNA follows: TGTGCCAGCTCACCATACGGACTTACAGATACGCAGTATTTT.

The V gene is TRBV30, the J gene TRBJ2-3; D gene ambiguous. The V gene's germline CDR1 is GTSNPN and CDR2 SVGIG (reference sequence). Trimming took off 4 bases at V and 3 bases at J, with 11 bases between the two ends. This CDR3 comprises 13 residues. The CDR3 region is CAWNGVLTDTQYF. CDR3 coding DNA: TGTGCCTGGAATGGAGTCTTAACAGATACGCAGTATTTT. The complete variable domain, with remaining parts taken from reference TRBV30 and TRBJ2-3, reads SQTIHQWPATLVQPVGSPLSLECTVEGTSNPNLYWYRQAAGRGLQLLFYSVGIGQISSEVPQNLSASRPQDRQFILSSKKLLLSDSGFYLCAWNGVLTDTQYFGPGTRLTVL.

This chain joins TRBV19 and TRBJ1-3, with D hard to call. The CDR3 runs 12 residues. V lost 7 bases to trimming and J lost 2 bases, with 6 bases between them. Per the germline V gene, CDR1 is LNHDA and CDR2 is SQIVND (reference sequence). For the CDR3, the DNA is TGTGCCAGTATTTCAGCTGGAAACACCATATATTTT. It translates to CASISAGNTIYF.

The genes are TRBV15 and TRBJ2-7; D may be TRBD2 (6 bases). Trimming left V 6 bases short and J 3 bases short, with 12 bases between. Germline V gives CDR1 LNHNV, CDR2 YYDKDF (reference sequence). The CDR3 has 13 amino acids. The CDR3 region has the DNA TGTGCCACCAGTGGCCAGGAGGGCTACGAGCAGTACTTC. Amino acids: CATSGQEGYEQYF.

The chain uses TRBV13 and TRBJ1-6; a possible D gene is TRBD1 (6 bases). V was shortened by 5 bases and J by 7 bases, with 12 bases between the two germline ends. Germline CDR1 is PRHDT and CDR2 is FYEKMQ (reference sequence). The CDR3 runs to 14 residues. The CDR3 loop is CASSIGQLNSPLHF. CDR3 coding DNA: TGTGCCAGCAGCATTGGACAGCTAAATTCACCCCTCCACTTT. The whole variable domain, filled in from reference TRBV13 and TRBJ1-6, reads AAGVIQSPRHLIKEKRETATLKCYPIPRHDTVYWYQQGPGQDPQFLISFYEKMQSDKGSIPDRFSAQQFSDYHSELNMSSLELGDSALYFCASSIGQLNSPLHFGNGTRLTVT.

This rearrangement joins TRBV4-1 to TRBJ2-7, with 7 bases that match TRBD2. CDR3 size: 16 residues. J lost 2 bases, V lost 5 bases, and 12 bases had no gene match. Germline values: CDR1 MGHRA, CDR2 YSYEKL. The CDR3 loop is CASSSVVSSGTYEQYF. The CDR3 DNA follows: TGCGCCAGCAGCTCGGTCGTTTCTAGCGGAACCTACGAGCAGTACTTC.

Only one count was recorded for this clone. This rearrangement joins TRBV3-1 (or the pseudogene TRBV3-2) to TRBJ2-1, with 7 bases identical to TRBD2. Germline lookup yields CDR1 LGHDT and CDR2 YNNKEL (reference sequence). This CDR3 is built from 17 residues. With 1 base clipped from V and 4 bases from J, the junction kept 10 bases outside the gene matches. CDR3 region: CASSQGPAAGPYNEQFF. CDR3 nucleotide sequence: TGTGCCAGCAGCCAAGGACCCGCAGCGGGGCCATACAATGAGCAGTTCTTC.

The count of this clone is one. The chain employs TRBV19 and TRBJ1-1, with D perhaps matching TRBD1 (6 bases). V was shortened by 5 bases and J by 3 bases, with 10 bases between the two germline ends. The length of the CDR3 is 13 residues. Looked up from germline, CDR1 is LNHDA and CDR2 is SQIVND (reference sequence). This chain's CDR3 is CASSLRGYTEAFF. The CDR3 region has the DNA TGTGCCAGTAGTCTTAGGGGGTACACTGAAGCTTTCTTT.

The V call is TRBV27, the J call TRBJ1-5; D might be TRBD1 (6 bases). V was cut by 3 bases and J by 5 bases, with 14 bases left in between. The CDR3 consists of 15 residues. Germline CDR1 is MNHEY and CDR2 is SMNVEV (reference sequence). The CDR3, as DNA: TGTGCCAGCAGTTTGGGGGCTCCGGGCCATCAGCCCCAGCATTTT. Translating gives CASSLGAPGHQPQHF.

The rearrangement links TRBV6-5 to TRBJ1-1; D might be TRBD1 (5 bases). The CDR3 runs to 13 residues. Trimming removed 6 bases at V and 1 base at J, with 9 bases between. From germline, CDR1 is MNHEY and CDR2 SVGAGI. The CDR3 DNA reads TGTGCCAGCAGCGACAGAGAGAACACTGAAGCTTTCTTT. This codes for CASSDRENTEAFF.

This clone was seen once. The CDR3 bases are TGCGCCAGCAGCAGCCCTGTCGGGGAGCTGTTTTTT. Translated: CASSSPVGELFF. J is TRBJ2-2 and V is TRBV5-1, with no clear D. Germline CDR1 and CDR2: SGHRS and YFSETQ. V gave up 4 bases and J gave up 7 bases, with 8 bases separating them. This CDR3 region has 12 residues.

This sequence joins TRBV10-2 and TRBJ1-5, with 11 bases lining up with TRBD1. After removal of 3 bases from V and 7 bases from J, the junction contained 5 bases not matched to a gene. CDR3 length: 15 residues. Germline CDR1 and CDR2: WSHSY and SAAADI. The CDR3: CASSEGQGAEQPQHF. The CDR3 DNA reads TGCGCCAGCAGTGAAGGACAGGGGGCAGAGCAGCCCCAGCATTTT.